These T cell receptor beta chains were read from a single sample in a study of T-cell memory formation after mild COVID-19. TCRdb reanalysed the 5' RACE reads using MiXCR and keeps one entry per CDR3 protein. The sample carries about 430,000 distinct CDR3 sequences, 20% to 25% recorded once. Specimen: PBMCs or a T cell subset sorted from them (not recorded which). These receptors were taken from an adult woman who had mild COVID-19 (a few samples of this study predate the infection). Cell type and time point are not known. Both conserved end residues are trimmed from each CDR3. D genes are given only for firm matches.

v_call d_call cdr3_aa
TRBV6-2/TRBV6-3 NA ASTHGRGYT
TRBV12-3/TRBV12-4 TRBD2 ASSFGGSDNEQY
TRBV29-1 TRBD1 SVSGQGGNTIY
TRBV4-1 TRBD1 ASSHLGQGYGYT
TRBV15 TRBD2 ATSRGGGPLMGEQY
TRBV7-9 TRBD2 ASSSLAGGQETQY
TRBV5-1 NA ASSLGSGESQETQY
TRBV7-8 TRBD1 ASSLGGQAISYEQY
TRBV7-9 NA ASSLAYEGTGELF
TRBV24-1 TRBD2 ATSDLPQLAGDGTDTQY
TRBV12-3/TRBV12-4 TRBD2 ASSTSGGLDTQY
TRBV4-3 TRBD2 ASSQASGQAYEQY
TRBV24-1 TRBD1 ATSDLGTGSYNEQF
TRBV5-6 NA ASSALGPLMNTEAF
TRBV6-2/TRBV6-3 NA ASSYPGAQY
TRBV2 NA ASSDILASSYNEQF
TRBV4-3 TRBD1 ASSQAPAGQGGENTGELF
TRBV6-2/TRBV6-3 TRBD1 ASSYTRDRAVNSNQPQH
TRBV14 NA ASSQGVREKLF
TRBV7-8 NA ASNIGGNTEAF
TRBV9 TRBD2 ASRSGGGTDTQY
TRBV12-3/TRBV12-4 NA ASRDRVWGEQF
TRBV19 TRBD1 ASSRQGARDGYT
TRBV19 TRBD2 ASSTASGGSYEQY
TRBV14 NA ASSRGVYNEQF
TRBV6-2/TRBV6-3 NA ASSYQTNYGYT
TRBV5-6 NA ASSLVGQDSTIY
TRBV29-1 NA SVEKIGGPNYGYT
TRBV9 TRBD1 ASSVSGTDNEQF
TRBV3-1 TRBD1 ASSTGQEQF
TRBV11-3 NA ASSLGTGTYSYNEQF
TRBV2 TRBD1 ASSGQGYNEQY
TRBV5-1 TRBD1 ASSPGQGLFYNEQF
TRBV2 TRBD1 ASSGQGTEQY
TRBV6-6 TRBD1 ASSYSDRGGTDTQY
TRBV7-2 TRBD1 ASADRGLADTQY
TRBV20-1 NA SAQTSLGNTIY
TRBV24-1 NA ATSEGSGSSYNEQF
TRBV7-2 NA ASSLVGIGGANTEAF
TRBV7-2 NA ASSLWGRSTDTQY
TRBV24-1 NA ATSDSGLDTQY
TRBV6-5 NA ASSPRDNQPQH